One sample yielded the 20 T cell receptor beta chains listed below, sequenced in a study of blood T cell repertoires in COVID-19. Assay: immunoSEQ multiplex PCR; the TCRdb copy retains only in-frame clones and omits some. The sample includes roughly 200,000 clones, 85% of them seen just once. Sequences were obtained from PBMCs or T cells enriched from blood (not recorded which). The receptors originated from a man aged 40-55 years who had recovered from COVID-19.

This clone was counted only a few times. The chain links TRBV11-2 to TRBJ2-7, with 8 bases fitting TRBD2. The V segment lost 5 bases and the J segment 4 bases; nucleotides outside the gene matches: 13. The CDR3 totals 16 residues. Germline V lookup: CDR1 SGHAT, CDR2 FQNNGV. The CDR3 coding sequence is TGTGCCAGCAGCCCCATCTCACGGGAGGGCCTGTACGAGCAGTACTTC. It codes for CASSPISREGLYEQYF.

J is TRBJ1-1 and V is TRBV5-1; TRBD1 is a possible D gene (5 bases). Trimming pared 6 bases from V and 2 bases from J, leaving 11 bases between. CDR1 and CDR2 from the germline V gene are SGHRS and YFSETQ. The CDR3 length is 13 residues. The CDR3 nucleotides are TGCGCCAGCAACCGGGGGGATAACACTGAAGCTTTCTTT. Its protein is CASNRGDNTEAFF.

The rearrangement links TRBV10-3 to TRBJ1-2; 7 nucleotides line up with TRBD1. The germline gives CDR1 ENHRY, CDR2 SYGVKD. Unmatched junction bases numbered 7, after V lost 1 base and J lost 8 bases. This CDR3 spans 14 amino acids. The CDR3 here is CAISELEGAGGYTF. The CDR3 DNA is TGTGCCATCAGTGAGTTAGAGGGGGCCGGGGGCTACACCTTC.

Concerning this clone: Other nucleotide sequences from this sample produce the same CDR3. CDR3 coding DNA: TGTGCCTGGAGTGTCGGACAGGGGGCCTACGAGCAGTACTTC. Translated, it gives CAWSVGQGAYEQYF. The chain carries TRBV30 and TRBJ2-7; 10 nucleotides line up with TRBD1. The CDR3 loop spans 14 amino acids. CDR1 and CDR2 (germline): GTSNPN, SVGIG (reference sequence). V trimming: 0 bases; J trimming: 2 bases; junction bases outside the gene matches: 1.

The rearrangement joins TRBV20-1 to TRBJ1-4; no clear D. This CDR3 region has 14 residues. Per the germline V gene, CDR1 is DFQATT and CDR2 is SNEGSKA (reference sequence). The V and J ends lost 3 bases and 3 bases respectively, with 11 bases between them. This CDR3 is CSASGSRSNEKLFF. The CDR3 DNA reads TGCAGTGCTAGTGGTTCCAGGTCTAATGAAAAACTGTTTTTT.

The chain joins TRBV28 to TRBJ1-2, with TRBD1 matching over 7 bases. Germline V lookup: CDR1 MDHEN, CDR2 SYDVKM. There are 14 residues in the CDR3. After removal of 4 bases from V and 2 bases from J, the junction contained 4 bases not matched to a gene. The CDR3 bases are TGTGCCAGCAGTTCCCACAGGGGAAACTATGGCTACACCTTC. This encodes CASSSHRGNYGYTF.

The rearrangement links TRBV11-2 to TRBJ2-3, with D possibly TRBD1 on 6 matching bases. Trimming shortened V by 4 bases and J by 4 bases, and 18 bases separated the two germline ends. CDR3 length: 16 residues. Germline loops: CDR1 SGHAT, CDR2 FQNNGV. The CDR3 protein is CASSWSHRDGPDTQYF. The CDR3, as DNA: TGTGCCAGCAGCTGGAGCCACAGGGATGGGCCAGATACGCAGTATTTT.

At least ten counts were recorded for this clone. The chain carries TRBV3-1 (or the pseudogene TRBV3-2) and TRBJ1-5; TRBD1 might be the D (5 bases). Germline CDR1 LGHDT, CDR2 YNNKEL (reference sequence). The CDR3 extends over 13 amino acids. V was shortened by 3 bases and J by 9 bases, with 12 bases between the two germline ends. CDR3 DNA: TGTGCCAGCAGCCAGGGGCGGCGGGGGCCCCAGCATTTT. Its protein is CASSQGRRGPQHF.

Concerning this clone: Other DNA sequences in this specimen translate into the identical CDR3. The chain combines TRBV4-1 with TRBJ2-2; 9 bases align to TRBD2. Germline values: CDR1 MGHRA, CDR2 YSYEKL. CDR3 length: 15 amino acids. The V and J ends lost 2 bases and 5 bases, in that order; junction bases with no gene match: 3. The CDR3 protein is CASSQSGRNTGELFF. CDR3 in DNA: TGCGCCAGCAGCCAAAGCGGGAGGAATACCGGGGAGCTGTTTTTT.

The rearrangement links TRBV25-1 to TRBJ2-7, with 7 bases that match TRBD2. V shed 4 bases and J 4 bases; nucleotides not matched to a gene: 13. CDR1 and CDR2 from the germline V gene are MGHDK and SYGVNS. The CDR3 loop spans 16 amino acids. This chain's CDR3 is CASSADPGQGLYEQYF. CDR3 bases: TGTGCCAGCAGTGCAGACCCCGGGCAGGGACTATACGAGCAGTACTTC.

The chain uses TRBV2 and TRBJ1-5, with D perhaps TRBD1 (5 bases). Germline loops: CDR1 SNHLY, CDR2 FYNNEI. Trimming took off 6 bases at V and 4 bases at J, with 13 bases between the two ends. This CDR3 has 14 residues. The CDR3 region has the DNA TGTGCCAGCAGAGGAGACAGTTCTAATCAGCCCCAGCATTTT. Residues: CASRGDSSNQPQHF.

This clone has a single count. This chain links TRBV7-2 with TRBJ2-1; 8 nucleotides align to TRBD2. Germline V gives CDR1 SGHTA, CDR2 FQGNSA. Trimming took 2 bases from V and 7 from J; bases not matched to a gene: 7. This CDR3 has 15 residues. The DNA for the CDR3 is TGTGCCAGCAGCTTACCCCGGGAGGGGCTAAATGAGCAGTTCTTC. Translation: CASSLPREGLNEQFF. The variable domain in full, completed from reference TRBV7-2 and TRBJ2-1, reads GAGVSQSPSNKVTEKGKDVELRCDPISGHTALYWYRQSLGQGLEFLIYFQGNSAPDKSGLPSDRFSAERTGGSVSTLTIQRTQQEDSAVYLCASSLPREGLNEQFFGPGTRLTVL.

This sequence joins TRBV19 and TRBJ2-3; D may be TRBD1 (5 bases). In germline, CDR1 is LNHDA, CDR2 SQIVND (reference sequence). The CDR3 is made up of 14 amino acids. The V gene lost 5 bases and the J gene lost 0 bases, with 9 bases spanning the gap. The CDR3 reads CASSQGPSTDTQYF. The CDR3 DNA sequence: TGTGCCAGTAGTCAGGGCCCTAGCACAGATACGCAGTATTTT.

The chain employs TRBV2 and TRBJ2-3; D unclear. The germline V gene encodes CDR1 SNHLY and CDR2 FYNNEI. The CDR3 covers 12 residues. V gave up 6 bases and J gave up 6 bases, with 10 bases separating them. Here the CDR3 reads CASSLPRDTQYF. The CDR3 coding sequence is TGTGCCAGCAGCCTACCGAGGGATACGCAGTATTTT. The full variable domain, with the rest looked up from reference TRBV2 and TRBJ2-3, is EPEVTQTPSHQVTQMGQEVILRCVPISNHLYFYWYRQILGQKVEFLVSFYNNEISEKSEIFDDQFSVERPDGSNFTLKIRSTKLEDSAMYFCASSLPRDTQYFGPGTRLTVL.

This clone came up a few times. The chain recombines TRBV18 with TRBJ2-3; perhaps TRBD2 as D (6 bases). The CDR3 is made up of 17 amino acids. V was trimmed by 0 bases and J by 4 bases, leaving 17 bases between them. Germline CDR1 and CDR2: KGHSH and LQKENI. CDR3 coding DNA: TGTGCCAGCTCACCACCGACTTGGGCGGGAAGTTCAGATACGCAGTATTTT. It encodes CASSPPTWAGSSDTQYF.

The rearrangement links TRBV5-8 to TRBJ2-1; 7 nucleotides agree with TRBD2. J gave up 4 bases and V 2 bases, and 3 bases lay outside the gene matches. Germline V CDR1 and CDR2: SGHTS, YDEGEE. This CDR3 comprises 14 residues. The CDR3 coding sequence is TGTGCCAGCAGCTTAGGCGGGAGTTACAATGAGCAGTTCTTC. It encodes CASSLGGSYNEQFF. Filled out from reference TRBV5-8 and TRBJ2-1, the complete variable domain reads EAGVTQSPTHLIKTRGQQATLRCSPISGHTSVYWYQQALGLGLQFLLWYDEGEERNRGNFPPRFSGRQFPNYSSELNVNALELEDSALYLCASSLGGSYNEQFFGPGTRLTVL.

The chain has TRBV4-2 and TRBJ1-3; unclear D gene. Between the trimmed V and J ends, which lost 0 bases and 0 bases, there was a span of 12 bases. The CDR3 is 17 amino acids. Germline values: CDR1 LGHNA, CDR2 YNFKEQ. Here the CDR3 reads CASSQEEGRYSGNTIYF. The CDR3 nucleotides are TGTGCCAGCAGCCAAGAGGAGGGCCGCTACTCTGGAAACACCATATATTTT.

V gene TRBV6-5 combines with J gene TRBJ2-7; D may be TRBD2 (5 bases). The CDR3 covers 15 residues. Trimming took off 4 bases at V and 0 bases at J, with 13 bases between the two ends. CDR1 and CDR2 from the germline V gene are MNHEY and SVGAGI. CDR3 loop: CASSWSGTDSYEQYF. CDR3 sequence (DNA): TGTGCCAGCAGTTGGAGCGGAACTGACTCCTACGAGCAGTACTTC.

This chain connects TRBV2 to TRBJ1-1; D unclear. From germline, CDR1 is SNHLY and CDR2 FYNNEI. This CDR3 is 12 amino acids long. V lost 7 bases, J lost 3 bases, and 9 bases lay in between. DNA for the CDR3: TGTGCCAGCAATCGGGTCGACACTGAAGCTTTCTTT. Amino acids: CASNRVDTEAFF.

Written as DNA, the CDR3 is TGTGCCAGCAGCTTAAGCGGGGGCTGGGAAGAGACCCAGTACTTC. It yields the protein CASSLSGGWEETQYF. The V gene is TRBV11-2, the J gene TRBJ2-5; 8 bases fit TRBD2. Germline V gene lookup returns CDR1 SGHAT and CDR2 FQNNGV. The junction had 5 bases not matched to a gene; V was cut back by 2 bases and J by 3 bases. The CDR3 consists of 15 residues. The full variable domain, completed using reference TRBV11-2 and TRBJ2-5, is EAGVAQSPRYKIIEKRQSVAFWCNPISGHATLYWYQQILGQGPKLLIQFQNNGVVDDSQLPKDRFSAERLKGVDSTLKIQPAKLEDSAVYLCASSLSGGWEETQYFGPGTRLLVL.